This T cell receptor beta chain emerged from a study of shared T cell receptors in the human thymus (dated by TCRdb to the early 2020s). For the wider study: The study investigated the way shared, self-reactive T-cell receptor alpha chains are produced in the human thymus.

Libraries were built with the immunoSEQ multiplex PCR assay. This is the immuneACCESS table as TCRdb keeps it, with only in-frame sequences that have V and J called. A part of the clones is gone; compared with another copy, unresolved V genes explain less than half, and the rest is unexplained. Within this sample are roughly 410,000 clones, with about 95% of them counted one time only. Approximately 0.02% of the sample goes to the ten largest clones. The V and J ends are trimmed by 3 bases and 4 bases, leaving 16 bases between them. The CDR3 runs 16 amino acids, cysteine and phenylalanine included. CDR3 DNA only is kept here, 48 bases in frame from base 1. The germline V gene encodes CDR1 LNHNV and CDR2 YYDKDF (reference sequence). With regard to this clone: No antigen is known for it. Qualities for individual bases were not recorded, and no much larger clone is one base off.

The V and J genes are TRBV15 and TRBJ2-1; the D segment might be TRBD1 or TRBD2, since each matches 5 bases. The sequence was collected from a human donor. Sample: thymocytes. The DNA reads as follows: TGTGCCACCAGCAGTCCTACAGGATGGGGGTACAATGAGCAGTTCTTC. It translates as CATSSPTGWGYNEQFF.